The 6 T cell receptor beta chains below all came from one sample that was sequenced in a study of T cells in Graves' hyperthyroidism and ophthalmopathy. The TCR beta CDR3 regions underwent amplification using RNA transcripts as the source. When the TCR CDR3 underwent first-round RT-PCR, the HTBI primer set was used. TCRdb ran MiXCR on the multiplex PCR reads and lists one entry per CDR3 protein. The sample includes some 770,000 distinct CDR3 sequences, roughly 15% of them seen just once. Source material: blood. The receptor source for this set is a man between 18 and 35 years old with Graves' hyperthyroidism.

This clonotype was seen at least ten times. The chain is built from TRBV2 and TRBJ2-5, with 8 bases lining up with TRBD2. J was trimmed by 1 base and V by 7 bases; bases with no gene match: 5. The CDR3 is 14 residues long. Germline CDR1 and CDR2: SNHLY and FYNNEI. The CDR3 DNA reads as TGTGCCAGCAACCGACTAGCGAGCCAAGAGACCCAGTACTTC. It is translated as CASNRLASQETQYF. The full variable domain, its missing parts supplied by reference TRBV2 and TRBJ2-5, is EPEVTQTPSHQVTQMGQEVILRCVPISNHLYFYWYRQILGQKVEFLVSFYNNEISEKSEIFDDQFSVERPDGSNFTLKIRSTKLEDSAMYFCASNRLASQETQYFGPGTRLLVL.

Here the CDR3 reads CASSVEGGGTDTQYF. CDR3 bases: TGTGCCAGCAGCGTGGAGGGGGGAGGCACAGATACGCAGTATTTT. The chain couples TRBV27 to TRBJ2-3; D possibly uses TRBD1 or TRBD2 (6 bases each). The CDR3 has 15 residues. V was shortened by 6 bases and J by 1 base, with 14 bases between the two germline ends. The germline V gene has CDR1 MNHEY and CDR2 SMNVEV (reference sequence).

As to this clonotype: This could be a read error, since a much larger clone is one nucleotide away. The chain recombines TRBV20-1 with TRBJ2-3; D is unclear. There are 14 residues in the CDR3. V lost 5 bases and J 6 bases, leaving 18 bases between the germline ends. CDR1 and CDR2 from the germline V gene are DFQATT and SNEGSKA (reference sequence). The CDR3 region is CSASEQRETDTQYF. CDR3 nucleotides: TGCAGTGCTTCAGAACAGCGCGAAACGGATACGCAGTATTTT.

This clonotype was counted between two and nine times. CDR3 region: CASSVTRGAEAFF. The CDR3 DNA reads TGTGCCAGCAGTGTCACCCGGGGGGCTGAAGCTTTCTTT. The J gene is TRBJ1-1, the V gene TRBV12-3 or TRBV12-4; perhaps TRBD1 as D (5 bases). V dropped 5 bases and J dropped 6 bases, with 13 bases sitting between them. The CDR3 has 13 residues.

V is TRBV12-3 or TRBV12-4 and J is TRBJ2-1; TRBD1 matches 7 bases. Losses at the gene ends were 1 base for V and 12 bases for J; bases not matched to a gene: 9. The CDR3 covers 14 residues. This CDR3 is CASSLGPGGWRQFF. The CDR3 DNA sequence: TGTGCCAGCAGTTTAGGTCCAGGGGGATGGAGGCAGTTCTTC.

This clonotype was seen repeatedly, ten times or more. V gene TRBV28 combines with J gene TRBJ2-7; 9 bases align to TRBD1. Germline CDR1 and CDR2: MDHEN and SYDVKM. After removal of 3 bases from V and 2 bases from J, the junction contained 5 bases not matched to a gene. The CDR3 consists of 15 residues. The chain's CDR3 is CASSFSRTGAYEQYF. The CDR3 nucleotides are TGTGCCAGCAGTTTTAGTCGGACAGGGGCCTACGAGCAGTACTTC.